The next 14 T cell receptor beta chains were all read from a single sample in a study of T cells in women clearing cervical HPV infection. Using immunoSEQ multiplex PCR, the repertoire was profiled, and TCRdb retains in-frame clones only, with some absent. The specimen's table records 25,000 to 35,000 clones. The specimen sequenced was blood buffy coat. The receptors here all came from a woman between 18 and 70 years old with a cervical HPV16 infection that either progressed to CIN3+ or cleared (not recorded which).

A note on this clone: The read terminates 3 residues ahead of where the CDR3 ends, so the germline J gene completes it. This chain joins TRBV19 and TRBJ2-5; 9 nucleotides align to TRBD2. There are 13 residues in the CDR3. J was trimmed by 4 bases and V by 8 bases; bases with no gene match: 5. The V gene's germline CDR1 is LNHDA and CDR2 SQIVND (reference sequence). This CDR3 is CASGKLAGETQYF. CDR3 bases read: TGTGCCAGTGGTAAACTAGCGGGAGAGACC. The full variable domain, in which reference TRBV19 and TRBJ2-5 provide the parts outside the CDR3, is DGGITQSPKYLFRKEGQNVTLSCEQNLNHDAMYWYRQDPGQGLRLIYYSQIVNDFQKGDIAEGYSVSREKKESFPLTVTSAQKNPTAFYLCASGKLAGETQYFGPGTRLLVL.

With respect to this clone: Read data end 3 residues before the CDR3 end; the end is taken from the germline J gene. The genes are TRBV7-3 and TRBJ1-2; weak D call: TRBD1 (5 bases). This CDR3 region has 14 residues. CDR1 SGHTA and CDR2 FQGTGA come from the germline V gene. This CDR3 reads CASSLGTGGDTYTF. The DNA read from the CDR3 is TGTGCCAGCAGCTTAGGGACGGGGGGGGATACC.

On this clone: The read ends 3 residues before the CDR3 terminus; that terminus is restored from the germline J gene. The chain links TRBV2 to TRBJ1-2; a weak D match, TRBD1 (6 bases). Germline V gene data show CDR1 as SNHLY and CDR2 as FYNNEI. This CDR3 has 14 residues. The CDR3 spells CASSGPYRVNDYTF. The DNA read from the CDR3 is TGTGCCAGCAGTGGCCCCTACAGGGTCAATGAC.

Note on this clone: The read stops 3 residues short of the end of the CDR3; the missing end is completed from the germline J gene. This chain joins TRBV2 and TRBJ1-1; D is ambiguous. Germline V gives CDR1 SNHLY, CDR2 FYNNEI. The CDR3 consists of 10 residues. CDR3 bases read: TGTGCCAGCAGAATACTTTTG. Protein product: CASRILL. The full CDR3 reads CASRILLAFF.

To note about this clone: The read terminates 3 residues ahead of where the CDR3 ends, so the germline J gene completes it. V gene TRBV6-2 or TRBV6-3 combines with J gene TRBJ1-2, with 7 positions matching TRBD1. CDR1 is MNHEY and CDR2 is SVGEGT in the germline V gene. The CDR3 is made up of 15 amino acids. This CDR3 is CASSIQGGDYNDYTF. CDR3 DNA, as far as it was read: TGTGCCAGCAGTATCCAGGGGGGTGACTACAATGAC.

Of note for this clone: The read ends 3 residues before the CDR3 terminus; that terminus is restored from the germline J gene. V is TRBV12-3 or TRBV12-4 and J is TRBJ2-1, with unresolved D. Trimming took off 2 bases at V and 4 bases at J, with 12 bases between the two ends. This CDR3 spans 15 amino acids. CDR3 DNA, as far as it was read: TGTGCCAGCAGTTTATCCCGAACAAGTTACAATGAG. This gives the protein CASSLSRTSYNE. The entire CDR3 reads CASSLSRTSYNEQFF.

CDR3 residues: CASSLRGYSNQPQYF. Partial CDR3 DNA: TGTGCCAGCAGCTTGCGTGGTTATAGCAATCAGCCG. The genes are TRBV5-6 and TRBJ2-3, with D uncertain. The read falls 3 residues short of the CDR3 end, and the missing part is taken from the germline J gene. The CDR3 loop spans 15 amino acids. CDR1 and CDR2 (germline): SGHDT, YYEEEE.

As to this clone: The read halts 3 residues ahead of the CDR3 end, with the missing end drawn from the germline J gene. This chain links TRBV6-4 with TRBJ1-2; D might be TRBD1 (5 bases). Trimming pared 3 bases from V and 7 bases from J, leaving 9 bases between. Germline V gene lookup returns CDR1 MRHNA and CDR2 SNTAGT. The CDR3 runs 12 residues. The CDR3 loop is CASSERGGGYTF. The sequenced CDR3 bases are TGTGCCAGCAGTGAAAGGGGTGGTGGC.

Remarks on this clone: The CDR3 extends 3 residues past the end of the read, so its final part is completed from the germline J gene. The rearrangement uses TRBV7-9 and TRBJ2-3, with D perhaps TRBD2 (7 bases). Germline V gene lookup returns CDR1 SEHNR and CDR2 FQNEAQ (reference sequence). The CDR3 contains 15 residues. CDR3 DNA (partial): TGTGCCAGCAGCACGACAGGACTAGTAAAAGAGACG. Its protein product is CASSTTGLVKET. The whole CDR3 sequence is CASSTTGLVKETQYF.

Of note for this clone: The read gets to within 3 residues of the CDR3 end, and the germline J gene fills in the rest. The rearrangement joins TRBV28 to TRBJ1-1; tentatively, D is TRBD1 (5 bases). The V gene's germline CDR1 is MDHEN and CDR2 SYDVKM. This CDR3 spans 13 amino acids. Trimming stripped 7 bases from V and 6 bases from J, with 15 bases between. The CDR3 DNA, read in part, is TGTGCCAGCACCATTGCGGGGGGGGCTGAA. As protein: CASTIAGGAE. The whole CDR3 region reads CASTIAGGAEAFF.

Worth noting for this clone: From the germline J gene comes the end of the CDR3, since the read stops 3 residues before it. V usage is TRBV18 and J usage is TRBJ1-3, with D perhaps matching TRBD1 (6 bases). Trimming removed 0 bases at V and 0 bases at J, with 9 bases between. Germline V gene data show CDR1 as KGHSH and CDR2 as LQKENI. This CDR3 has 16 amino acids. The CDR3 DNA, read in part, is TGTGCCAGCTCACCACCGAGGGGGAGCTCTGGAAACACC. Protein sequence: CASSPPRGSSGNT. The full CDR3 protein reads CASSPPRGSSGNTIYF.

This clone is medium-sized by frequency. The read is 3 residues too short to cover the CDR3 end, so that end is filled in from the germline J gene. The chain is built from TRBV7-8 and TRBJ2-3; 7 bases agree with TRBD2. Germline V gives CDR1 SGHVS, CDR2 FQNEAQ. This CDR3 comprises 14 residues. J lost 6 bases, V lost 5 bases, and 8 bases had no gene match. The covered CDR3 bases are TGTGCCAGCAGCCCCTGGACTAGATCGGATACG. Translating it yields CASSPWTRSDT. The CDR3 in its entirety is CASSPWTRSDTQYF. Supplemented by reference TRBV7-8 and TRBJ2-3, the full variable domain reads GAGVSQSPRYKVAKRGQDVALRCDPISGHVSLFWYQQALGQGPEFLTYFQNEAQLDKSGLPSDRFFAERPEGSVSTLKIQRTQQEDSAVYLCASSPWTRSDTQYFGPGTRLTVL.

A remark on this clone: The read ends 3 residues shy of where the CDR3 ends; the end is completed using the germline J gene. The rearrangement links TRBV7-6 to TRBJ1-1; TRBD1 is a possible D gene (5 bases). Germline V CDR1 and CDR2: SGHVS, FNYEAQ. This CDR3 contains 14 residues. Partial CDR3 DNA: TGTGCCAGCAGCTCGAGTCAGGGCTCCTACGAG. Its protein product is CASSSSQGSYE. The complete CDR3 sequence is CASSSSQGSYEAFF.

In regard to this clone: The read gets to within 3 residues of the CDR3 end, and the germline J gene fills in the rest. The V gene is TRBV20-1, the J gene TRBJ2-7; 12 nucleotides agree with TRBD2. Germline assignment: CDR1 DFQATT and CDR2 SNEGSKA (reference sequence). The CDR3 runs to 14 residues. Trimming at V came to 4 bases and at J to 6 bases, leaving 7 bases not matched to a gene. CDR3 region: CSATSGGAVSEQYF. The covered CDR3 bases are TGCAGTGCTACTAGCGGGGGGGCGGTCTCCGAG.